These 26 T cell receptor beta chains were all obtained from the same sample, sequenced in a study of identical twins. TCRdb processed the 5' RACE reads anew with MiXCR; each CDR3 protein has one entry. The sample includes roughly 1,500,000 distinct CDR3 sequences, less than 40% of them seen just once. Input material: cord blood. The receptors originated from a newborn girl in good health.

V gene TRBV28 combines with J gene TRBJ2-7, with D possibly being TRBD2 (5 bases). The CDR3 covers 13 residues. Germline V CDR1 and CDR2: MDHEN, SYDVKM. Trimming took off 7 bases at V and 4 bases at J, with 14 bases between the two ends. The CDR3 region is CASNEGQLYEQYF. CDR3 in DNA: TGTGCCAGCAATGAGGGCCAGCTATACGAGCAGTACTTC.

This rearrangement joins TRBV29-1 to TRBJ2-1; no clear D. The CDR3 length is 13 residues. V shed 7 bases and J shed 0 bases, with 10 bases lying between them. Germline values: CDR1 SQVTM, CDR2 ANQGSEA. The DNA of the CDR3 is TGCAGCGCCAAAGTTAGCTCCTACAATGAGCAGTTCTTC. Amino acids: CSAKVSSYNEQFF.

The CDR3 nucleotides are TGCGCCAGCAGCCGGTCCTTATCTAACTATGGCTACACCTTC. Translated, it gives CASSRSLSNYGYTF. This rearrangement joins TRBV5-1 to TRBJ1-2; D call uncertain. The germline V gene encodes CDR1 SGHRS and CDR2 YFSETQ. The CDR3 runs to 14 residues. V lost 4 bases and J lost 0, with 10 bases in between.

This clonotype was counted only a few times. The chain is built from TRBV5-1 and TRBJ1-1, with 8 positions matching TRBD1. The CDR3 extends over 17 amino acids. Germline V lookup: CDR1 SGHRS, CDR2 YFSETQ. The ends lost 5 bases at V and 1 base at J; junction bases unmatched: 13. The CDR3 region is CASSQTQGARTNTEAFF. The CDR3 nucleotides are TGCGCCAGCAGTCAAACGCAGGGGGCGAGGACGAACACTGAAGCTTTCTTT.

This clonotype was picked up many times. The chain is built from TRBV5-1 and TRBJ2-1; D gene uncertain. The CDR3 is 13 amino acids. Germline CDR1 and CDR2: SGHRS and YFSETQ. V was trimmed by 0 bases and J by 5 bases, leaving 6 bases between them. The CDR3 DNA reads TGCGCCAGCAGCTTGGGACCCAACAATGAGCAGTTCTTC. Translated, it gives CASSLGPNNEQFF.

This clonotype was observed a few times. The chain carries TRBV15 and TRBJ2-7, with a tentative D call TRBD2 (6 bases). V lost 5 bases to trimming and J lost 4 bases, with 21 bases between them. Germline lookup yields CDR1 LNHNV and CDR2 YYDKDF (reference sequence). This CDR3 is built from 16 residues. CDR3 protein: CATSPRVPRREYEQYF. The CDR3 nucleotides read TGTGCCACCAGCCCCCGGGTCCCTAGGAGGGAGTACGAGCAGTACTTC. Filled out from reference TRBV15 and TRBJ2-7, the complete variable domain reads DAMVIQNPRYQVTQFGKPVTLSCSQTLNHNVMYWYQQKSSQAPKLLFHYYDKDFNNEADTPDNFQSRRPNTSFCFLDIRSPGLGDTAMYLCATSPRVPRREYEQYFGPGTRLTVT.

The chain recombines TRBV24-1 with TRBJ2-1, with TRBD2 matching 7 bases. V dropped 5 bases and J dropped 0; count of bases not matched to a gene: 12. This CDR3 spans 18 amino acids. Germline V CDR1 and CDR2: KGHDR, SFDVKD. This chain's CDR3 is CATSGGEGPWSSYNEQFF. The CDR3 DNA reads TGTGCCACCAGTGGCGGGGAGGGCCCCTGGAGCTCCTACAATGAGCAGTTCTTC.

This clonotype has only a few counts. This rearrangement joins TRBV29-1 to TRBJ2-3; possibly TRBD1 for D (7 bases). Trimming pared 4 bases from V and 4 bases from J, leaving 9 bases between. The CDR3 covers 12 residues. Germline loops: CDR1 SQVTM, CDR2 ANQGSEA. As DNA, the CDR3 is TGCAGCGTTGCCAGGGGGGCAGATACGCAGTATTTT. The encoded protein is CSVARGADTQYF.

This rearrangement joins TRBV9 to TRBJ2-3, with 13 positions matching TRBD2. CDR1 SGDLS and CDR2 YYNGEE come from the germline V gene. CDR3 length equals 17 residues. V shed 2 bases, J shed 1 base, and the junction held 4 bases outside the gene matches. For the CDR3, the DNA is TGTGCCAGCAGCGTTAGACTAGCGGGAGGCCGCACAGATACGCAGTATTTT. Translation: CASSVRLAGGRTDTQYF.

Ten or more counts support this clonotype. The genes are TRBV5-1 and TRBJ2-1, with D hard to call. The CDR3 sequence is 13 residues long. Germline loops: CDR1 SGHRS, CDR2 YFSETQ. V lost 1 base and J lost 6, with 8 bases in between. The CDR3 DNA is TGCGCCAGCAGCTTGCCTACGCGCAATGAGCAGTTCTTC. Protein product: CASSLPTRNEQFF. Looking up the rest from reference TRBV5-1 and TRBJ2-1 gives the full variable domain: KAGVTQTPRYLIKTRGQQVTLSCSPISGHRSVSWYQQTPGQGLQFLFEYFSETQRNKGNFPGRFSGRQFSNSRSEMNVSTLELGDSALYLCASSLPTRNEQFFGPGTRLTVL.

There are a few counts of this clonotype. This sequence joins TRBV10-3 and TRBJ1-6; D call uncertain. CDR3 size: 14 residues. The V gene lost 0 bases and the J gene lost 9 bases, with 9 bases spanning the gap. CDR1 and CDR2 (germline): ENHRY, SYGVKD. The CDR3 DNA reads as TGTGCCATCAGTGAGTCGGAGGGAAGTTCACCCCTCCACTTT. As protein: CAISESEGSSPLHF.

As to this clonotype: Just one base apart from a much larger clone, this may be a read error. The genes are TRBV12-3 or TRBV12-4 and TRBJ2-5, with D perhaps assigned TRBD1 or TRBD2 (5 bases each). This CDR3 region has 13 residues. CDR3 in amino acids: CASSWPGRETQCF. The DNA for the CDR3 is TGTGCCAGCAGTTGGCCAGGGAGAGAGACCCAGTGCTTC.

This clonotype was picked up a small number of times. This sequence joins TRBV19 and TRBJ1-2, with 7 bases matching TRBD1. Looked up from germline, CDR1 is LNHDA and CDR2 is SQIVND (reference sequence). With 8 bases clipped from V and 4 bases from J, the junction kept 7 bases outside the gene matches. The CDR3 is 13 residues long. The CDR3 DNA reads as TGTGCCAGTGAAACGGGACAGACCTATGGCTACACCTTC. This sequence encodes CASETGQTYGYTF.

The rearrangement uses TRBV7-9 and TRBJ2-1; the match to TRBD2 covers 10 bases. This CDR3 comprises 15 residues. V gave up 2 bases and J gave up 9 bases; unmatched junction bases: 7. Germline values: CDR1 SEHNR, CDR2 FQNEAQ (reference sequence). CDR3 residues: CASSLISSGRGEQFF. CDR3 bases: TGTGCCAGCAGCTTAATTTCTAGCGGGAGAGGTGAGCAGTTCTTC.

The chain employs TRBV7-2 and TRBJ2-5; TRBD1 might be the D (5 bases). The length of the CDR3 is 15 residues. Germline V gives CDR1 SGHTA, CDR2 FQGNSA. The V end was cut by 6 bases, the J end by 2 bases, with 16 bases between. The CDR3 region has the DNA TGTGCCAGCAGGACCGTGGACATACATCAAGAGACCCAGTACTTC. Amino acids: CASRTVDIHQETQYF.

The chain recombines TRBV6-6 with TRBJ2-1, with 10 bases identical to TRBD1. V trimming: 2 bases; J trimming: 7 bases; junction bases outside the gene matches: 2. Germline V gene data show CDR1 as MNHNY and CDR2 as SVGAGI (reference sequence). The CDR3 has 14 residues. CDR3 in DNA: TGTGCCAGCAGTTACGGACAGGGGGGAAATGAGCAGTTCTTC. Amino acid sequence: CASSYGQGGNEQFF.

Comments on this clonotype: With a much larger clone just one base away, this may be a read error. This chain joins TRBV5-5 and TRBJ1-2; unclear D gene. Germline CDR1 reads SGHKS; CDR2 reads YYEKEE (reference sequence). CDR3 length equals 13 residues. CDR3 loop: CASSLGRTYGHTF. Written as DNA, the CDR3 is TGTGCCAGCAGCTTGGGACGGACCTATGGCCACACCTTC.

The count of this clonotype is one. The chain recombines TRBV5-6 with TRBJ2-1; 10 bases line up with TRBD2. The J call may be faulty, since TRBJ2-7 better matches the DNA end. CDR3 length: 18 amino acids. The germline gives CDR1 SGHDT, CDR2 YYEEEE. The CDR3 loop is CASSLTLAGISSYNEQYF. CDR3 DNA: TGTGCCAGCAGCTTGACACTAGCGGGGATAAGCTCCTACAATGAGCAGTACTTC.

This clonotype was counted many times. The V and J genes are TRBV29-1 and TRBJ1-4; possible D gene TRBD1, 5 bases. CDR1 and CDR2 (germline): SQVTM, ANQGSEA. The CDR3 length is 14 residues. Trimming cost V 3 bases and J 4 bases, with 12 bases left between them. The CDR3 DNA follows: TGCAGCGTTGACCTACAGGCCTATAATGAAAAACTGTTTTTT. Its translation: CSVDLQAYNEKLFF. Drawing the rest from reference TRBV29-1 and TRBJ1-4, the complete variable domain is SAVISQKPSRDICQRGTSLTIQCQVDSQVTMMFWYRQQPGQSLTLIATANQGSEATYESGFVIDKFPISRPNLTFSTLTVSNMSPEDSSIYLCSVDLQAYNEKLFFGSGTQLSVL.

V and J are TRBV3-1 and TRBJ2-5; TRBD2 matches 11 bases. The CDR3 loop spans 15 amino acids. Germline V lookup: CDR1 LGHDT, CDR2 YNNKEL (reference sequence). V shed 2 bases, J shed 11 bases, and the junction held 10 bases outside the gene matches. The chain's CDR3 is CASSQPTSGSPEQYF. CDR3 sequence (DNA): TGTGCCAGCAGCCAACCTACTAGCGGGAGCCCTGAGCAGTACTTC.

On this clonotype itself: It may be a read error: a sequence one base away is much more abundant. The chain links TRBV28 to TRBJ2-7; 9 bases agree with TRBD1. The CDR3 is 14 residues long. Germline trimming cut 4 bases from V and 3 bases from J; bases unmatched to any gene: 4. Germline V gene lookup returns CDR1 MDHEN and CDR2 SYDVKM. Here the CDR3 reads CASSSRGQGYEQYF. The CDR3 nucleotides read TGTGCCAGCAGTTCCCGGGGACAGGGCTACGAGCAGTACTTC.

This clonotype was seen a handful of times. The rearrangement uses TRBV21-1 and TRBJ2-3; no DNA check was done on the table's D call, TRBD2. TRBV21-1 is listed as a pseudogene. The CDR3 totals 15 residues. The CDR3 nucleotides read TGTGCCAGCAGCAAATTAGCGAAAGGCACAGATACGCAGTATTTT. Translation gives CASSKLAKGTDTQYF.

This clonotype was recorded a few times. V usage is TRBV2 and J usage is TRBJ2-1; 14 bases agree with TRBD2. The CDR3 consists of 17 residues. CDR1 is SNHLY, CDR2 FYNNEI, per germline. The junction had 10 bases not matched to a gene; V was cut back by 6 bases and J by 6 bases. The CDR3 sequence: CASRIYGTSGGRNEQFF. The CDR3 DNA sequence: TGTGCCAGCAGAATTTATGGGACTAGCGGGGGCCGCAATGAGCAGTTCTTC.

There are a few counts of this clonotype. The chain is built from TRBV28 and TRBJ1-3; D unresolved. V was pared by 2 bases and J by 0 bases, with 11 bases between. The CDR3 sequence is 16 residues long. Germline CDR1 is MDHEN and CDR2 is SYDVKM. The CDR3 here is CASSLTTVHSGNTIYF. Written as DNA, the CDR3 is TGTGCCAGCAGTTTAACAACGGTTCACTCTGGAAACACCATATATTTT.

This chain uses TRBV20-1 with TRBJ2-1, with 15 bases matching TRBD2. This CDR3 comprises 17 residues. V gave up 0 bases and J gave up 6 bases; unmatched junction bases: 6. CDR1 DFQATT and CDR2 SNEGSKA come from the germline V gene (reference sequence). The CDR3 sequence is CSARDKRTSGRVNEQFF. Written as DNA, the CDR3 is TGCAGTGCTAGAGATAAAAGGACTAGCGGGAGGGTCAATGAGCAGTTCTTC.

This sequence joins TRBV20-1 and TRBJ2-7, with D perhaps matching TRBD1 or TRBD2 (5 bases each). The assigned J gene may be wrong: the sequence end matches TRBJ2-4 better. The CDR3 contains 13 residues. Germline V lookup: CDR1 DFQATT, CDR2 SNEGSKA (reference sequence). DNA for the CDR3: TGCAGTGCGGGGGACCGAAAGAGAAACATTCAGTACTTC. Its translation: CSAGDRKRNIQYF.